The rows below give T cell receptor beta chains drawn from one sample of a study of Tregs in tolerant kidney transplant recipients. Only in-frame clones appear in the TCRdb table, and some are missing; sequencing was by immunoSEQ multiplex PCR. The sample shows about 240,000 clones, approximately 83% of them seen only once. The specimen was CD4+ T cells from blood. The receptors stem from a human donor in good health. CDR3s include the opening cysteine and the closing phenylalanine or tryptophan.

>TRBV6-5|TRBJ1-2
CASSYKAGGGYTF
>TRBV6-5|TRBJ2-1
CASSYSSDQTYNEQFF
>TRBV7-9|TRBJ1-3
CASSSLLRGNTIYF
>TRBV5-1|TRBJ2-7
CASSLAQGANEQYF
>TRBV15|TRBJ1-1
CATSRDHETEAFF
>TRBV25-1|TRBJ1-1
CASSEGGVMNTEAFF
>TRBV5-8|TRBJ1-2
CASSRGRSRGTF
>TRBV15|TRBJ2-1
CATSATFSGDEQFF
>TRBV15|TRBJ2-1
CATSRDRTLLAGQRTTYNEQFF
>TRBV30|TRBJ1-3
CAWSILPNIYF
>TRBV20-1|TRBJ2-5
CSARRETQYF
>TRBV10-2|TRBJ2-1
CASSRTSGIDNEQFF
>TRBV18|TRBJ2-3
CASSPRPSRVSTDTQYF
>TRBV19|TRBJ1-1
CASSSQGSPEAFF
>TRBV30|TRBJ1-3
CAWSEQGLTGNTIYF
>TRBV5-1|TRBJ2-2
CASRLTSGNTGELFF
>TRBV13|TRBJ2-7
CASSPRSSGYEQYF
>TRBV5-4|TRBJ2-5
CASSFRTGLETQYF
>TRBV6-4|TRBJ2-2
CASSDRWGAANTGELFF
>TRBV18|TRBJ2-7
CASSPGRESYEQYF
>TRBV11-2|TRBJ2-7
CASSTIRATYEQYF
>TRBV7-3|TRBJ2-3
CASSLTLGGGTDTQYF
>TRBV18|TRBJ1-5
CASSPDRVPNQPQHF
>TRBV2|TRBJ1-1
CASLRTPNTEAFF
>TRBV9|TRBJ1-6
CASSSPTWAGGSPLHF
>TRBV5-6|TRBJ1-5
CASTLLSSNQPQHF
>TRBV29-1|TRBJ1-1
CSVEGSRDTEAFF
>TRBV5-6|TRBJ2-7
CASSFDRVSYEQYF
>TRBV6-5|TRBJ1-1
CASSYAGGRNTEAFF
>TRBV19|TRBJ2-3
CATGLGDDTDTQYF
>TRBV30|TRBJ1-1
CAWSVRTGVRGNTEAFF